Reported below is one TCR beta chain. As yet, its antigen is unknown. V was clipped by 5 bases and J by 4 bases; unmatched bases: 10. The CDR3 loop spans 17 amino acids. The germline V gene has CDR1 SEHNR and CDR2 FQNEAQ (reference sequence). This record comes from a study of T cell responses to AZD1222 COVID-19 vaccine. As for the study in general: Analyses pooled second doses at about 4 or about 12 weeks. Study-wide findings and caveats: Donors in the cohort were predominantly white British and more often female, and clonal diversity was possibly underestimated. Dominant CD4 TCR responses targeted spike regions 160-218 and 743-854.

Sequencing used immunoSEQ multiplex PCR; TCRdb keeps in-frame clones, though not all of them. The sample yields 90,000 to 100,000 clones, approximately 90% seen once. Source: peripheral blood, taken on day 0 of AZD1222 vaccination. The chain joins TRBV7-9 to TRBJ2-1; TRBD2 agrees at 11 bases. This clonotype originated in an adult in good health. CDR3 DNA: TGTGCCAGCAGCCCCGGTCAGGGGACTAGCGGATACAATGAGCAGTTCTTC. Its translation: CASSPGQGTSGYNEQFF.